One sample yielded the 24 T cell receptor beta chains listed below, sequenced in a study of a mutant IDH1 vaccine in newly diagnosed glioma. The sample's time point: week 11, during vaccination. Topical imiquimod was applied with each vaccine dose, which held 300 ug of mutant IDH1 20-mer peptide. Produced via immunoSEQ multiplex PCR; TCRdb's table is partial and in-frame only. The sample includes about 36,000 clones, 75% to 90% seen only once; the top ten take over 12%. These receptors lack a known antigen. The sequences come from peripheral blood mononuclear cells (PBMCs), collected from a glioma patient whose treatment included an IDH1 peptide vaccine. The receptors derive from a woman in her twenties or thirties with glioma. Some clones in this sample may be carry-over from other donors' samples.

Only one count was recorded for this clone. The CDR3 region is CASRRNRGEEKLFF. The CDR3 DNA follows: TGTGCCAGCAGGCGGAACAGGGGAGAGGAAAAACTGTTTTTT. The chain combines TRBV11-2 with TRBJ1-4; 7 nucleotides match TRBD1. Germline assignment: CDR1 SGHAT and CDR2 FQNNGV. The V and J ends lost 6 bases and 8 bases, in that order; junction bases with no gene match: 9. The CDR3 totals 14 residues.

This clone was recorded a few times. The chain employs TRBV6-5 and TRBJ2-3; TRBD2 might be the D (5 bases). The V gene's germline CDR1 is MNHEY and CDR2 SVGAGI. Between the trimmed V and J ends, which lost 5 bases and 0 bases, there was a span of 9 bases. CDR3 length equals 14 residues. CDR3 DNA: TGTGCCAGCAGTGTAGCGTACAGCACAGATACGCAGTATTTT. Protein: CASSVAYSTDTQYF.

This chain uses TRBV4-1 with TRBJ2-3; D is undetermined. Germline V lookup: CDR1 MGHRA, CDR2 YSYEKL. Deletions cut 1 base from V and 3 bases from J, with 20 bases between. The CDR3 runs 18 residues. CDR3 protein: CASSQVRQVVGGTDTQYF. The CDR3 nucleotides read TGCGCCAGCAGCCAAGTCCGCCAAGTAGTAGGCGGAACAGATACGCAGTATTTT.

By its share, this clone is medium-sized. The chain has TRBV19 and TRBJ2-1, with 11 positions matching TRBD2. The CDR3 is made up of 15 amino acids. After removal of 6 bases from V and 1 base from J, the junction contained 2 bases not matched to a gene. CDR1 and CDR2 from the germline V gene are LNHDA and SQIVND (reference sequence). The CDR3: CASSRTSGSYNEQFF. CDR3 DNA: TGTGCCAGTAGCCGGACTAGCGGGTCCTACAATGAGCAGTTCTTC.

The genes are TRBV5-1 and TRBJ2-2, with a tentative D call TRBD2 (6 bases). V shed 1 base and J shed 0 bases, with 10 bases lying between them. The CDR3 extends over 16 amino acids. CDR1 and CDR2 from the germline V gene are SGHRS and YFSETQ. CDR3 DNA: TGCGCCAGCAGCTTGAGCGCTAGCGCGAACACCGGGGAGCTGTTTTTT. It encodes CASSLSASANTGELFF.

The chain employs TRBV19 and TRBJ2-7, with a tentative D call TRBD2 (6 bases). The V end lost 0 bases, the J end lost 6 bases, and 12 bases lay between the germline ends. This CDR3 has 14 residues. The V gene's germline CDR1 is LNHDA and CDR2 SQIVND (reference sequence). CDR3 DNA sequence: TGTGCCAGTAGTATAGATTCGGGACTGGGCGAGCAGTACTTC. It is translated as CASSIDSGLGEQYF.

For the CDR3, the DNA is TGTGCCAGCAGCGTAGAGGGGAGGGCGGAAGGCACAGATACGCAGTATTTT. It translates to CASSVEGRAEGTDTQYF. The chain recombines TRBV9 with TRBJ2-3, with TRBD2 identical over 7 bases. The junction had 8 bases not matched to a gene; V was cut back by 0 bases and J by 1 base. The germline gives CDR1 SGDLS, CDR2 YYNGEE. The length of the CDR3 is 17 residues.

The J gene is TRBJ2-2, the V gene TRBV19, with D possibly being TRBD1 (5 bases). Germline assignment: CDR1 LNHDA and CDR2 SQIVND (reference sequence). The V end lost 1 base, the J end lost 8 bases, and 17 bases lay between the germline ends. The CDR3 is 16 residues long. CDR3 residues: CASSIGWGLTGGELFF. Written as DNA, the CDR3 is TGTGCCAGTAGTATAGGATGGGGCCTGACGGGTGGGGAGCTGTTTTTT.

The chain joins TRBV6-1 to TRBJ1-5; unclear D gene. CDR3 length: 15 residues. The ends were cut back, 6 bases at V and 0 bases at J, with 12 bases in the middle. The germline V gene encodes CDR1 MNHNS and CDR2 SASEGT. The CDR3 here is CASRPTDYSNQPQHF. The CDR3 DNA follows: TGTGCCAGCAGACCGACGGACTATAGCAATCAGCCCCAGCATTTT.

This clone appeared a few times. This chain joins TRBV10-1 and TRBJ2-3, with D tentatively TRBD1 (5 bases). The CDR3 is 15 residues long. Germline CDR1 WNHNN, CDR2 SYGVQD (reference sequence). The germline V and J ends were trimmed by 0 bases and 5 bases, with 12 bases remaining between them. CDR3 DNA: TGCGCCAGCAGTGAGTCGTGGCAGGGCAAAGATACGCAGTATTTT. Translation: CASSESWQGKDTQYF.

The V call is TRBV5-1, the J call TRBJ1-3, with D unclear. Germline loops: CDR1 SGHRS, CDR2 YFSETQ. This CDR3 is 16 amino acids long. The ends were cut back, 0 bases at V and 0 bases at J, with 10 bases in the middle. CDR3 sequence (DNA): TGCGCCAGCAGCTTGGGATCCAGCTTCTCTGGAAACACCATATATTTT. It yields the protein CASSLGSSFSGNTIYF.

V usage is TRBV4-1 and J usage is TRBJ2-3, with 7 bases fitting TRBD2. The CDR3 has 17 amino acids. CDR1 MGHRA and CDR2 YSYEKL come from the germline V gene. V lost 1 base and J lost 1; bases outside the gene matches: 8. CDR3 DNA sequence: TGCGCCAGCAGCCAAGGGGAGGGACTTTTACGCACAGATACGCAGTATTTT. It encodes CASSQGEGLLRTDTQYF.

The chain employs TRBV7-9 and TRBJ2-3; 11 bases map to TRBD2. Germline V gene lookup returns CDR1 SEHNR and CDR2 FQNEAQ (reference sequence). Germline trimming cut 7 bases from V and 6 bases from J; bases unmatched to any gene: 12. This CDR3 region has 16 residues. This CDR3 is CASNPILAGVTDTQYF. The CDR3 coding sequence is TGTGCCAGCAACCCCATACTAGCGGGAGTTACTGATACGCAGTATTTT.

A few counts support this clone. The chain joins TRBV9 to TRBJ1-1; the D gene is possibly TRBD1 (6 bases). The V end was cut by 4 bases, the J end by 6 bases, with 16 bases between. CDR3 length: 14 amino acids. CDR1 and CDR2 from the germline V gene are SGDLS and YYNGEE. CDR3 sequence reads: CASSNYSGTPEAFF. The CDR3 bases are TGTGCCAGCAGCAACTACTCCGGGACACCTGAAGCTTTCTTT.

The CDR3 spells CASSPVGGWNEKLFF. The DNA of the CDR3 is TGTGCCAGCAGCCCAGTGGGGGGATGGAATGAAAAACTGTTTTTT. The chain couples TRBV7-9 to TRBJ1-4; tentatively, D is TRBD1 (5 bases). The germline gives CDR1 SEHNR, CDR2 FQNEAQ (reference sequence). The V end lost 5 bases, the J end lost 5 bases, and 15 bases lay between the germline ends. The CDR3 is made up of 15 amino acids.

This clone occurred a few times. The chain carries TRBV4-1 and TRBJ1-2; D ambiguous. The CDR3 runs to 13 residues. V dropped 0 bases and J dropped 4 bases, with 6 bases sitting between them. CDR1 and CDR2 (germline): MGHRA, YSYEKL. CDR3 residues: CASSQDEFYGYTF. Written as DNA, the CDR3 is TGCGCCAGCAGCCAAGATGAGTTCTATGGCTACACCTTC.

The chain employs TRBV5-6 and TRBJ2-7; 9 bases agree with TRBD1. The germline V gene has CDR1 SGHDT and CDR2 YYEEEE. J lost 1 base, V lost 4 bases, and 6 bases had no gene match. The CDR3 is made up of 15 amino acids. CDR3 region: CASSPRGTGSYEQYF. In nucleotides, the CDR3 is TGTGCCAGCAGCCCGAGAGGGACAGGGTCCTACGAGCAGTACTTC.

V is TRBV6-1 and J is TRBJ1-1; no reliable D call. Between the trimmed V and J ends, which lost 10 bases and 5 bases, there was a span of 17 bases. The germline V gene encodes CDR1 MNHNS and CDR2 SASEGT. The CDR3 has 13 amino acids. CDR3 bases: TGTGCCACCCTCTGGGCCCGTGGGACTGAAGCTTTCTTT. Its protein product is CATLWARGTEAFF.

In DNA, the CDR3 is TGTGCCAGCAGCTTTGAGGGAGCCAGCTCCTACAATGAGCAGTTCTTC. It encodes CASSFEGASSYNEQFF. The V call is TRBV7-6, the J call TRBJ2-1; D possibly corresponds to TRBD2 (5 bases). V was shortened by 3 bases and J by 0 bases, with 12 bases between the two germline ends. The CDR3 covers 16 residues. CDR1 and CDR2 (germline): SGHVS, FNYEAQ.

This chain uses TRBV4-2 with TRBJ1-2, with D unclear. There are 13 residues in the CDR3. From germline, CDR1 is LGHNA and CDR2 YNFKEQ. Trimming left V 2 bases short and J 5 bases short, with 9 bases between. CDR3 in DNA: TGTGCCAGCAGCCAATCTTCTAGGTATGGCTACACCTTC. This encodes CASSQSSRYGYTF.

V gene TRBV19 combines with J gene TRBJ2-1, with D unresolved. V lost 4 bases and J 6 bases, leaving 19 bases between the germline ends. Germline V lookup: CDR1 LNHDA, CDR2 SQIVND (reference sequence). The CDR3 covers 16 residues. The CDR3 region has the DNA TGTGCCAGTAGTAAGTTAGGATTATATATTGTCAATGAGCAGTTCTTC. Protein product: CASSKLGLYIVNEQFF. Drawing the rest from reference TRBV19 and TRBJ2-1, the complete variable domain is DGGITQSPKYLFRKEGQNVTLSCEQNLNHDAMYWYRQDPGQGLRLIYYSQIVNDFQKGDIAEGYSVSREKKESFPLTVTSAQKNPTAFYLCASSKLGLYIVNEQFFGPGTRLTVL.

V gene TRBV7-8 combines with J gene TRBJ2-2, with 10 bases fitting TRBD2. J was trimmed by 3 bases and V by 6 bases; bases with no gene match: 10. Germline V gene lookup returns CDR1 SGHVS and CDR2 FQNEAQ. The CDR3 spans 17 residues. The CDR3, as DNA: TGTGCCAGCAGGTTGTACAGCGGGAGGGCCGACACCGGGGAGCTGTTTTTT. Translation gives CASRLYSGRADTGELFF.

Concerning this clone itself: One end of the junction varies from germline; a read error may be responsible. The chain has TRBV7-7 and TRBJ2-7; a possible D gene is TRBD1 (6 bases). Germline CDR1 SSHAT, CDR2 FNYEAQ (reference sequence). The CDR3 extends over 15 amino acids. The CDR3 sequence: CASSLEYGTNYEQYF. For the CDR3, the DNA is TGTGCTAGCAGCTTAGAGTACGGGACAAACTACGAGCAGTACTTC.

The chain employs TRBV27 and TRBJ1-3, with 8 bases fitting TRBD1. The germline V gene encodes CDR1 MNHEY and CDR2 SMNVEV (reference sequence). V lost 3 bases to trimming and J lost 3 bases; unmatched junction nucleotides: 10. The length of the CDR3 is 17 residues. The CDR3 is CASSFTPDRGDGNTIYF. As DNA, the CDR3 is TGTGCCAGCAGTTTTACTCCCGACAGGGGAGATGGAAACACCATATATTTT.